This T cell receptor (beta chain) is from a study of technical replicates of blood from several donors. Method: immunoSEQ multiplex PCR; TCRdb's copy keeps in-frame clones and lacks some. The sample includes about 9,400 clones, around 92% of them seen just once. CDR1 is SGHVS, CDR2 FQNEAQ, per germline. V shed 1 base, J shed 3 bases, and the junction held 4 bases outside the gene matches. This CDR3 has 15 amino acids. The sequence derives from a human donor in good health. The chain uses TRBV7-8 and TRBJ1-1; 8 bases agree with TRBD1. The sequencing input was PBMCs. The CDR3 is CASSLDRGGDTEAFF. The CDR3 DNA sequence: TGTGCCAGCAGCTTAGACAGGGGGGGAGACACTGAAGCTTTCTTT.